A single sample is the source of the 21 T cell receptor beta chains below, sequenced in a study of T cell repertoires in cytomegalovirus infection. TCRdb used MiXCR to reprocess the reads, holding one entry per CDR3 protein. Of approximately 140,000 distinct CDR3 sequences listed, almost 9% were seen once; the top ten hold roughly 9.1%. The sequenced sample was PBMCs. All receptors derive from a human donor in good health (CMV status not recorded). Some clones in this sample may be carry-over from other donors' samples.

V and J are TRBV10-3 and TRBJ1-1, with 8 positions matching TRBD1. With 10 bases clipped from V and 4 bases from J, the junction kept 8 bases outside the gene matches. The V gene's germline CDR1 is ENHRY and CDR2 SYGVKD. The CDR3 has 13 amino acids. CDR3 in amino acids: CASETGDGTEAFF. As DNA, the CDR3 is TGTGCCAGCGAGACAGGGGATGGCACTGAAGCTTTCTTT.

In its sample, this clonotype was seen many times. The CDR3 here is CASQTSGDSYEQYF. DNA of the CDR3: TGCGCCAGTCAGACTAGCGGGGACTCCTACGAGCAGTACTTC. The chain links TRBV5-1 to TRBJ2-7; 11 bases are shared with TRBD2. Trimming cost V 8 bases and J 0 bases; bases outside gene matches: 4. Germline V gene lookup returns CDR1 SGHRS and CDR2 YFSETQ. This CDR3 is 14 amino acids long.

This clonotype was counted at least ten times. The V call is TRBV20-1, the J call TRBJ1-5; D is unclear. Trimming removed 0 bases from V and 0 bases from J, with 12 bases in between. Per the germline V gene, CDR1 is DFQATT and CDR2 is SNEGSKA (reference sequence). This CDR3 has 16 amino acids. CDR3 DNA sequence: TGCAGTGCTAGAGATCCCGGAGGGTATAGCAATCAGCCCCAGCATTTT. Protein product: CSARDPGGYSNQPQHF.

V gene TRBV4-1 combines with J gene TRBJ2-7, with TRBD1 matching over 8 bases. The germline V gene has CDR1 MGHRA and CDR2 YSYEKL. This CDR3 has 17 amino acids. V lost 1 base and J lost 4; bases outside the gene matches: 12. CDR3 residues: CASSQGILGQVTYEQYF. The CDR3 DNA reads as TGCGCCAGCAGCCAAGGGATACTGGGACAGGTAACGTACGAGCAGTACTTC.

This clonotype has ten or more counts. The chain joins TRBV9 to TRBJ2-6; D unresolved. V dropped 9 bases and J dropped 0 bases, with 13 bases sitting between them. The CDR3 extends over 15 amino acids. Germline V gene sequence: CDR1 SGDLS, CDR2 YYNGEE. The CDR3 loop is CATSTGSSGANVLTF. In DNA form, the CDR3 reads TGTGCCACTTCGACCGGCAGCTCTGGGGCCAACGTCCTGACTTTC.

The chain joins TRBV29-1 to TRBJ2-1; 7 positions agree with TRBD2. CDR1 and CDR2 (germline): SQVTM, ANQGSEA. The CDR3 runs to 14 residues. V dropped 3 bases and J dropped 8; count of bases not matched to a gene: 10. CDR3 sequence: CSVEAAGAVDEQFF. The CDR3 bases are TGCAGCGTTGAGGCGGCGGGAGCGGTGGATGAGCAGTTCTTC.

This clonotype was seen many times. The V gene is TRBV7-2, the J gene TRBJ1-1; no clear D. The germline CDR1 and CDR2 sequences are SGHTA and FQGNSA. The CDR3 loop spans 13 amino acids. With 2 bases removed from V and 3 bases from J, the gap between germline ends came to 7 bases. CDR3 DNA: TGTGCCAGCAGCTTAAAAGTTTACACTGAAGCTTTCTTT. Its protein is CASSLKVYTEAFF.

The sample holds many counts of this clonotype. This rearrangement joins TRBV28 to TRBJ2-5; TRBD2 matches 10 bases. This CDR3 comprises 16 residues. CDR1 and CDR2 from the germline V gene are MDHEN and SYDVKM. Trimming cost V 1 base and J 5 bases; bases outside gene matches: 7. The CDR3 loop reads CASSLSGLAAQETQYF. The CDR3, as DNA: TGTGCCAGCAGTTTATCCGGACTAGCGGCGCAGGAGACCCAGTACTTC.

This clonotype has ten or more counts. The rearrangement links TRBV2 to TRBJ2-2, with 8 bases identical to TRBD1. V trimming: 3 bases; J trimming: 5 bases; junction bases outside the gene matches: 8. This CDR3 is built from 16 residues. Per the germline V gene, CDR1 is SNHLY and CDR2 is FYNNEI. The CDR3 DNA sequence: TGTGCCAGCAGTGAGCAGGGGCAGGGGGCGACCGGGGAGCTGTTTTTT. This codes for CASSEQGQGATGELFF.

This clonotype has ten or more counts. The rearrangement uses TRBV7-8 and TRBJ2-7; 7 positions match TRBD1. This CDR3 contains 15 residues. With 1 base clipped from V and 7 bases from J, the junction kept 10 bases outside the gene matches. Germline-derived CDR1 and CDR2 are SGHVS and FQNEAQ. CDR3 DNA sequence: TGTGCCAGCAGCTTAGAGGACGACAGGGTCTGGGAGCAGTACTTC. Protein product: CASSLEDDRVWEQYF.

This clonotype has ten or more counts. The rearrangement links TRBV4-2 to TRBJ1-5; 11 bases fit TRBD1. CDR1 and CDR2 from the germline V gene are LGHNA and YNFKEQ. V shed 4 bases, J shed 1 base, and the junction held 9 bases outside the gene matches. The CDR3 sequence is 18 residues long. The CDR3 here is CASSPSRDRGRSNQPQHF. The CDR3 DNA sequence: TGTGCCAGCAGCCCGTCCCGGGACAGGGGGAGAAGCAATCAGCCCCAGCATTTT.

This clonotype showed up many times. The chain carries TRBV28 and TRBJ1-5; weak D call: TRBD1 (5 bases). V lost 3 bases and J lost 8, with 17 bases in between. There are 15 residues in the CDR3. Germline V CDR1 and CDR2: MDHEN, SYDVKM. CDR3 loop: CASSFPGQGVKPQHF. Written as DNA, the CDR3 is TGTGCCAGCAGTTTCCCCGGGCAGGGTGTGAAGCCCCAGCATTTT.

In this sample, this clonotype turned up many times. In DNA, the CDR3 is TGTGCCAGCAGCGAACAGGGCGGGGAGCTGTTTTTT. It encodes CASSEQGGELFF. This rearrangement joins TRBV2 to TRBJ2-2, with D perhaps TRBD1 (6 bases). The germline V gene has CDR1 SNHLY and CDR2 FYNNEI. The V and J ends lost 6 bases and 7 bases respectively, with 9 bases between them. The CDR3 sequence is 12 residues long.

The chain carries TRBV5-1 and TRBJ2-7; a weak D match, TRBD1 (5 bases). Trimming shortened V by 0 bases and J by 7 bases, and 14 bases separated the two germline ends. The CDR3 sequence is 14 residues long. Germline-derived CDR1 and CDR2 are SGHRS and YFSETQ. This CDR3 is CASSLVAGPGEQYF. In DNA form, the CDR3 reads TGCGCCAGCAGCTTGGTGGCAGGGCCCGGGGAGCAGTACTTC.

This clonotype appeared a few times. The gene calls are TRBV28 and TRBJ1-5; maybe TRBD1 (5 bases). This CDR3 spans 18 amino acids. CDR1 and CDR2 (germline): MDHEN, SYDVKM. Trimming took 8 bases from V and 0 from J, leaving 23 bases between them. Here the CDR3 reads CASVRGGTSTYSNQPQHF. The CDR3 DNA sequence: TGTGCCAGCGTTCGTGGGGGGACGTCTACCTATAGCAATCAGCCCCAGCATTTT. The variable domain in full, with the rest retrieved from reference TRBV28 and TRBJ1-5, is DVKVTQSSRYLVKRTGEKVFLECVQDMDHENMFWYRQDPGLGLRLIYFSYDVKMKEKGDIPEGYSVSREKKERFSLILESASTNQTSMYLCASVRGGTSTYSNQPQHFGDGTRLSIL.

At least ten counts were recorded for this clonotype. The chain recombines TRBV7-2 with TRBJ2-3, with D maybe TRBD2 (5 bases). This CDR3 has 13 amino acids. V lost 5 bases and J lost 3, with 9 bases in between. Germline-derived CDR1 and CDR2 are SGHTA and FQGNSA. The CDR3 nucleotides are TGTGCCAGCAGCCTCGACTATACAGATACGCAGTATTTT. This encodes CASSLDYTDTQYF.

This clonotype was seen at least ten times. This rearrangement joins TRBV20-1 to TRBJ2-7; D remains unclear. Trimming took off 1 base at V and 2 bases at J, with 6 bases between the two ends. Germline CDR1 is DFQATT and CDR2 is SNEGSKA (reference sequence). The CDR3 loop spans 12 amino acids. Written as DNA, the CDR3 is TGCAGTGCTAGAGGGGTGGCCTACGAGCAGTACTTC. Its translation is CSARGVAYEQYF.

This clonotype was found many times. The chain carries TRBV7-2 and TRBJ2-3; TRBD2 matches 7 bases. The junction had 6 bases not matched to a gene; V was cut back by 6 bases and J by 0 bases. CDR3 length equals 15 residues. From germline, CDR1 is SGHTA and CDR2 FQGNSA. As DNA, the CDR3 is TGTGCCAGCAGAAGACCAGCGGGGAGCACAGATACGCAGTATTTT. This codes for CASRRPAGSTDTQYF.

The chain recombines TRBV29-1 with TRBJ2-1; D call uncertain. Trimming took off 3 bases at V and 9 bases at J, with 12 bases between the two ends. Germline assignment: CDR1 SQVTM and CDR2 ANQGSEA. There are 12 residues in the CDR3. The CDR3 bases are TGCAGCGTTGATGGGTCAACGGGTGAGCAGTTCTTC. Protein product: CSVDGSTGEQFF.

CDR3 nucleotides: TGCAGCGTTGAAGGGGGCGGGATTTTGAGAAATGAGCAGTTCTTC. Translation gives CSVEGGGILRNEQFF. The V call is TRBV29-1, the J call TRBJ2-1; D may be TRBD2 (6 bases). There are 15 residues in the CDR3. The germline V gene encodes CDR1 SQVTM and CDR2 ANQGSEA. V gave up 1 base and J gave up 7 bases, with 17 bases separating them.

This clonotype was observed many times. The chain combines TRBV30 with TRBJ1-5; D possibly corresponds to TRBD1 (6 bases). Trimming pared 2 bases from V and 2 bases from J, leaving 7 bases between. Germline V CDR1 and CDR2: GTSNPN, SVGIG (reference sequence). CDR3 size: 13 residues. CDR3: CAWSRTGNQPQHF. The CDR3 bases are TGTGCCTGGAGTCGGACAGGCAATCAGCCCCAGCATTTT.